A single sample is the source of the 3 T cell receptor beta chains below, sequenced in a study of T-cell memory formation after mild COVID-19. TCRdb re-analysed the 5' RACE reads in MiXCR, keeping a single row per CDR3 protein. The sample has about 190,000 distinct CDR3 sequences; roughly 23% are singletons. Sequencing was performed on PBMCs or a T cell subset sorted from them (not recorded which). Receptor source: an adult woman who had mild COVID-19 (a few samples of this study predate the infection). Cell type and time point are not known.

The CDR3 DNA reads as TGTGCCAGCGGACGGGGGGGCGGGGAGCTGTTTTTT. It yields the protein CASGRGGGELFF. The genes are TRBV27 and TRBJ2-2, with 8 positions matching TRBD2. The CDR3 runs to 12 residues. Germline lookup yields CDR1 MNHEY and CDR2 SMNVEV (reference sequence). The ends lost 8 bases at V and 7 bases at J; junction bases unmatched: 3.

The CDR3 loop reads CATNQPGGRADTQYF. CDR3 sequence (DNA): TGTGCCACGAATCAGCCGGGGGGCCGCGCAGATACGCAGTATTTT. The chain combines TRBV10-3 with TRBJ2-3, with D possibly TRBD2 on 7 matching bases. Germline V CDR1 and CDR2: ENHRY, SYGVKD. Trimming took 10 bases from V and 4 from J, leaving 21 bases between them. There are 15 residues in the CDR3.

V and J are TRBV9 and TRBJ1-3; the D is unclear. Trimming removed 0 bases at V and 2 bases at J, with 9 bases between. CDR3 length equals 15 residues. The germline gives CDR1 SGDLS, CDR2 YYNGEE. Here the CDR3 reads CASSVAAHAGNTIYF. CDR3 nucleotides: TGTGCCAGCAGCGTAGCTGCCCACGCTGGAAACACCATATATTTT. Full variable domain (remainder filled in from reference TRBV9 and TRBJ1-3): DSGVTQTPKHLITATGQRVTLRCSPRSGDLSVYWYQQSLDQGLQFLIQYYNGEERAKGNILERFSAQQFPDLHSELNLSSLELGDSALYFCASSVAAHAGNTIYFGEGSWLTVV.